These 12 T cell receptor beta chains share one sample of origin, sequenced in a study of blood T cell repertoires in COVID-19. The protocol was immunoSEQ multiplex PCR, while the TCRdb copy is restricted to in-frame clones and leaves out a portion. The sample consists of tens of thousands of clones, 78% of them appearing once. The sequenced sample consisted of peripheral blood. These receptors were taken from a man at least 80 years old with acute or convalescent COVID-19.

The chain links TRBV5-3 to TRBJ1-6, with D unclear. TRBV5-3 is recorded as an ORF, its role being uncertain. The CDR3 totals 11 residues. V was cut by 1 base and J by 12 bases, with 5 bases left in between. The CDR3 region is CARSLRRPLHF. The DNA for the CDR3 is TGTGCCAGAAGCTTGCGGAGACCCCTCCACTTT.

The V call is TRBV3-1 (or the pseudogene TRBV3-2), the J call TRBJ2-1, with TRBD1 matching 9 bases. The CDR3 length is 16 residues. The germline V gene has CDR1 LGHDT and CDR2 YNNKEL (reference sequence). Trimming removed 5 bases from V and 0 bases from J; junction bases left unmatched: 5. This CDR3 reads CASSYGTGSSYNEQFF. The CDR3 coding sequence is TGTGCCAGCAGCTATGGGACAGGGAGCTCCTACAATGAGCAGTTCTTC.

The table lists this clone with a few counts. The rearrangement links TRBV12-5 to TRBJ2-2, with 8 nucleotides matching TRBD1. With 1 base clipped from V and 2 bases from J, the junction kept 3 bases outside the gene matches. The CDR3 spans 16 residues. The germline V gene encodes CDR1 LGHNT and CDR2 FRNRAP. The CDR3 protein is CASGLDTGGNTGELFF. CDR3 in DNA: TGTGCTAGTGGTTTGGACACAGGGGGTAACACCGGGGAGCTGTTTTTT.

The chain combines TRBV7-2 with TRBJ1-5; unclear D gene. Between the trimmed V and J ends, which lost 4 bases and 0 bases, there was a span of 10 bases. CDR1 is SGHTA and CDR2 is FQGNSA in the germline V gene. The CDR3 is 15 residues long. In nucleotides, the CDR3 is TGTGCCAGCAGCTCAGGTGTTCATAGCAATCAGCCCCAGCATTTT. It translates to CASSSGVHSNQPQHF.

This rearrangement joins TRBV5-1 to TRBJ2-7; no reliable D call. The CDR3 sequence is 16 residues long. The germline CDR1 and CDR2 sequences are SGHRS and YFSETQ. The V and J ends lost 5 bases and 4 bases respectively, with 22 bases between them. The CDR3 DNA follows: TGCGCCAGCAGGCCTACTATAAGTATGGCCACTTACGAGCAGTACTTC. This codes for CASRPTISMATYEQYF.

The rearrangement links TRBV7-3 to TRBJ2-2, with 8 bases fitting TRBD1. Germline CDR1 and CDR2: SGHTA and FQGTGA. The V segment lost 3 bases and the J segment 6 bases; nucleotides outside the gene matches: 3. The CDR3 consists of 14 residues. The CDR3 spells CASSFDRGPGELFF. CDR3 coding DNA: TGTGCCAGCAGCTTCGACAGGGGACCCGGGGAGCTGTTTTTT.

This clone was recorded once. This CDR3 reads CASSIPGTGTEKLFF. CDR3 DNA: TGTGCCAGTAGTATCCCCGGGACAGGGACTGAAAAACTGTTTTTT. The chain links TRBV19 to TRBJ1-4, with TRBD1 matching over 9 bases. CDR3 length: 15 residues. With V trimmed by 3 bases and J by 7 bases, 6 bases remained unmatched. Germline CDR1 reads LNHDA; CDR2 reads SQIVND (reference sequence).

V usage is TRBV7-2 and J usage is TRBJ2-3; D is unclear. There are 12 residues in the CDR3. Trimming left V 5 bases short and J 2 bases short, with 5 bases between. Germline V gene data show CDR1 as SGHTA and CDR2 as FQGNSA. Written as DNA, the CDR3 is TGTGCCAGCAGCCCTAACACAGATACGCAGTATTTT. Its protein is CASSPNTDTQYF.

The J gene is TRBJ1-4, the V gene TRBV10-3, with D tentatively TRBD1 (6 bases). Trimming stripped 4 bases from V and 6 bases from J, with 18 bases between. This CDR3 contains 16 residues. Germline V lookup: CDR1 ENHRY, CDR2 SYGVKD. The CDR3 DNA sequence: TGTGCCATCAGTGCCCTCGAGGGGGAGGGGTATGAAAAACTGTTTTTT. Protein sequence: CAISALEGEGYEKLFF.

The chain has TRBV2 and TRBJ2-7; 11 bases fit TRBD2. Germline values: CDR1 SNHLY, CDR2 FYNNEI. The CDR3 totals 17 residues. Trimming removed 7 bases from V and 2 bases from J; junction bases left unmatched: 13. CDR3 DNA sequence: TGTGCCAGCAAAGGGACTAGCGGTCCCTTTGAGACCTACGAGCAGTACTTC. Its translation: CASKGTSGPFETYEQYF.

The chain is built from TRBV15 and TRBJ1-5; the D gene is possibly TRBD1 (6 bases). The germline V gene encodes CDR1 LNHNV and CDR2 YYDKDF (reference sequence). The CDR3 length is 16 residues. The V and J ends lost 1 base and 1 base respectively, with 11 bases between them. CDR3 coding DNA: TGTGCCACCAGCAGAGTTACAGGGATGAGCAATCAGCCCCAGCATTTT. Translated: CATSRVTGMSNQPQHF.

DNA for the CDR3: TGTGCCAGCAGCCGCGCGGTAGGAGGCCGCGTTGATACGCAGTATTTT. Its translation: CASSRAVGGRVDTQYF. The gene calls are TRBV7-2 and TRBJ2-3; D perhaps matches TRBD2 (5 bases). V was cut by 5 bases and J by 6 bases, with 21 bases left in between. The CDR3 sequence is 16 residues long. The germline gives CDR1 SGHTA, CDR2 FQGNSA.